The clone carrying this TCR beta chain has ten or more counts. It was RNA transcripts that yielded the amplified TCR beta CDR3 regions. Using the HTBI primer set, a first-round RT-PCR was run on the TCR CDR3. A single record per CDR3 protein comes from TCRdb applying MiXCR to the multiplex PCR reads. The profile shows around 600,000 distinct CDR3 sequences, approximately 16% of them singletons. The entry originates in a study of T cells in Graves' hyperthyroidism and ophthalmopathy. This TCR came from a woman aged 40 to 49 with Graves' ophthalmopathy. Material for sequencing was blood.

CDR3 residues: CASSSSDRARQPQHF. CDR3 bases: TGTGCCAGCAGTTCCAGCGACAGGGCAAGGCAGCCCCAGCATTTT. The rearrangement links TRBV6-2 or TRBV6-3 to TRBJ1-5, with 7 bases identical to TRBD1. This CDR3 has 15 residues. V lost 4 bases to trimming and J lost 7 bases; unmatched junction nucleotides: 10. Germline V lookup: CDR1 MNHEY, CDR2 SVGEGT.